The next 23 T cell receptor beta chains were all read from a single sample in a study of shared clonotypes between healthy human individuals. Repertoires were generated with immunoSEQ multiplex PCR, while TCRdb's copy carries only in-frame clones and drops some. Here the sample spans about 1.5 million clones, roughly 96% being singletons. Sequencing was carried out using naive CD4+ T cells sorted from blood. Subset reported: CD45RA+ positively selected. The receptor source for this set is a man aged 25 to 40 in good health.

V is TRBV5-4 and J is TRBJ2-5; the D gene is possibly TRBD2 (6 bases). V was trimmed by 2 bases and J by 4 bases, leaving 15 bases between them. This CDR3 spans 15 amino acids. Germline-derived CDR1 and CDR2 are SGHNT and YYREEE (reference sequence). CDR3 nucleotide sequence: TGTGCCAGCAGCTTTGTCGCGGGAATATCAGAGACCCAGTACTTC. Amino acid sequence: CASSFVAGISETQYF.

The V call is TRBV19, the J call TRBJ1-5; 7 nucleotides match TRBD1. Germline V gene lookup returns CDR1 LNHDA and CDR2 SQIVND (reference sequence). The CDR3 is made up of 17 amino acids. The V segment lost 5 bases and the J segment 0 bases; nucleotides outside the gene matches: 10. The CDR3 here is CASSAFRDRNSNQPQHF. The CDR3 region has the DNA TGTGCCAGTAGTGCTTTCCGGGACAGAAATAGCAATCAGCCCCAGCATTTT.

Here the CDR3 reads CASSINQLNTEAFF. CDR3 DNA: TGTGCCAGTAGTATCAACCAGTTGAACACTGAAGCTTTCTTT. The chain employs TRBV19 and TRBJ1-1; no definite D call. CDR1 is LNHDA, CDR2 SQIVND, per germline (reference sequence). This CDR3 region has 14 residues. V dropped 3 bases and J dropped 0 bases, with 8 bases sitting between them.

This chain joins TRBV27 and TRBJ2-7; D call uncertain. V shed 3 bases and J shed 6 bases, with 12 bases lying between them. Germline V gives CDR1 MNHEY, CDR2 SMNVEV (reference sequence). The CDR3 sequence is 13 residues long. Here the CDR3 reads CASSFLIGGEQYF. CDR3 DNA sequence: TGTGCCAGCAGTTTCTTAATCGGCGGCGAGCAGTACTTC.

This chain uses TRBV7-8 with TRBJ1-1; the D is unclear. Deletions cut 1 base from V and 1 base from J, with 10 bases between. Per the germline V gene, CDR1 is SGHVS and CDR2 is FQNEAQ. CDR3 length: 15 amino acids. CDR3 coding DNA: TGTGCCAGCAGCTTAGAGGCCATACAGAACACTGAAGCTTTCTTT. Amino acids: CASSLEAIQNTEAFF.

J is TRBJ1-1 and V is TRBV19; TRBD1 might be the D (5 bases). V gave up 5 bases and J gave up 0 bases, with 16 bases separating them. The CDR3 totals 16 residues. Germline-derived CDR1 and CDR2 are LNHDA and SQIVND (reference sequence). The CDR3 protein is CASSRWGGFMNTEAFF. The CDR3 bases are TGTGCCAGTAGTCGATGGGGGGGTTTCATGAACACTGAAGCTTTCTTT.

This chain joins TRBV5-1 and TRBJ2-5, with D possibly TRBD2 on 5 matching bases. Deletions cut 2 bases from V and 6 bases from J, with 11 bases between. The CDR3 has 13 residues. CDR1 and CDR2 (germline): SGHRS, YFSETQ. CDR3 sequence reads: CASSFEGGKTQYF. The DNA for the CDR3 is TGCGCCAGCAGCTTTGAGGGTGGGAAGACCCAGTACTTC.

The gene calls are TRBV27 and TRBJ2-7, with D unresolved. The germline V and J ends were trimmed by 2 bases and 2 bases, with 19 bases remaining between them. This CDR3 contains 17 residues. The germline V gene encodes CDR1 MNHEY and CDR2 SMNVEV (reference sequence). Written as DNA, the CDR3 is TGTGCCAGCAGTTTACTGGGGTTGGGCTCAGAGGCCTACGAGCAGTACTTC. It translates to CASSLLGLGSEAYEQYF.

The chain has TRBV21-1 and TRBJ2-2; the table calls TRBD2, which could not be checked here. TRBV21-1 has pseudogene status. This CDR3 comprises 17 residues. The CDR3 DNA sequence: TGTGCCAGCAGCAAAACGTCGTGGAGGATGAACACCGGGGAGCTGTTTTTT. It specifies CASSKTSWRMNTGELFF.

This chain joins TRBV9 and TRBJ2-1; no clear D. CDR3 length: 16 residues. Trimming removed 0 bases from V and 6 bases from J, with 16 bases in between. The germline gives CDR1 SGDLS, CDR2 YYNGEE. The CDR3: CASSVAQPPPTNEQFF. The CDR3 DNA follows: TGTGCCAGCAGCGTAGCTCAGCCGCCCCCTACCAATGAGCAGTTCTTC. Looking up the rest from reference TRBV9 and TRBJ2-1 gives the full variable domain: DSGVTQTPKHLITATGQRVTLRCSPRSGDLSVYWYQQSLDQGLQFLIQYYNGEERAKGNILERFSAQQFPDLHSELNLSSLELGDSALYFCASSVAQPPPTNEQFFGPGTRLTVL.

The chain couples TRBV11-2 to TRBJ1-3, with TRBD1 as a possible D gene (6 bases). CDR1 is SGHAT and CDR2 is FQNNGV in the germline V gene. The V gene lost 4 bases and the J gene lost 3 bases, with 22 bases spanning the gap. The CDR3 length is 18 residues. The CDR3 region is CASSSLRGPGMGGNTIYF. CDR3 DNA sequence: TGTGCCAGCAGCTCCTTACGGGGGCCAGGGATGGGTGGAAACACCATATATTTT.

CDR3 sequence: CASSTTSGRANTGELFF. The CDR3, as DNA: TGTGCCAGCAGCACGACTAGCGGGAGGGCGAACACCGGGGAGCTGTTTTTT. The chain links TRBV9 to TRBJ2-2; TRBD2 aligns across 14 bases. V was clipped by 4 bases and J by 0 bases; unmatched bases: 2. Germline V gene data show CDR1 as SGDLS and CDR2 as YYNGEE. There are 17 residues in the CDR3.

The chain employs TRBV28 and TRBJ2-1, with TRBD2 identical over 9 bases. V was clipped by 7 bases and J by 12 bases; unmatched bases: 7. Germline V gene data show CDR1 as MDHEN and CDR2 as SYDVKM. CDR3 length: 12 amino acids. Here the CDR3 DNA reads TGTGCCAGCAACCTGGGGCGGGAGGGGCAGTTCTTC. It yields the protein CASNLGREGQFF.

The chain has TRBV7-2 and TRBJ2-7; the D gene is possibly TRBD1 (5 bases). The V gene lost 5 bases and the J gene lost 5 bases, with 13 bases spanning the gap. This CDR3 region has 13 residues. CDR1 and CDR2 from the germline V gene are SGHTA and FQGNSA. In nucleotides, the CDR3 is TGTGCCAGCAGCCGCCCAGGGCTCCACGAGCAGTACTTC. Protein: CASSRPGLHEQYF.

The chain recombines TRBV11-2 with TRBJ2-5, with TRBD1 matching over 10 bases. The germline CDR1 and CDR2 sequences are SGHAT and FQNNGV. J was trimmed by 3 bases and V by 5 bases; bases with no gene match: 6. This CDR3 is built from 15 residues. The CDR3 DNA sequence: TGTGCCAGCAGCACCTCCGGGACAGGGGAAGAGACCCAGTACTTC. Its translation is CASSTSGTGEETQYF.

This chain uses TRBV15 with TRBJ1-2, with D uncertain. Trimming cost V 0 bases and J 8 bases, with 10 bases left between them. Germline V gives CDR1 LNHNV, CDR2 YYDKDF (reference sequence). The CDR3 runs 13 residues. CDR3 DNA sequence: TGTGCCACCAGCAGAGAAGTGGGCAGGGGCTACACCTTC. This codes for CATSREVGRGYTF.

The chain employs TRBV2 and TRBJ1-2; TRBD1 matches 9 bases. The CDR3 covers 12 residues. Germline assignment: CDR1 SNHLY and CDR2 FYNNEI. The junction had 2 bases not matched to a gene; V was cut back by 4 bases and J by 8 bases. CDR3 region: CASSGTGEGYTF. The DNA of the CDR3 is TGTGCCAGCAGTGGGACAGGGGAAGGCTACACCTTC.

The chain recombines TRBV6-1 with TRBJ2-3, with D maybe TRBD1 (6 bases). Germline V gives CDR1 MNHNS, CDR2 SASEGT. This CDR3 is built from 14 residues. Between the trimmed V and J ends, which lost 5 bases and 4 bases, there was a span of 13 bases. CDR3 sequence reads: CASSWISGADTQYF. The CDR3 DNA reads TGTGCCAGCAGTTGGATCTCAGGGGCAGATACGCAGTATTTT.

The chain uses TRBV28 and TRBJ2-1; TRBD2 agrees at 13 bases. The V segment lost 3 bases and the J segment 4 bases; nucleotides outside the gene matches: 9. Germline lookup yields CDR1 MDHEN and CDR2 SYDVKM. CDR3 length: 18 residues. CDR3 nucleotide sequence: TGTGCCAGCAGTTTTGTGACTAGGACTAGCGGGAGATACAATGAGCAGTTCTTC. Translated: CASSFVTRTSGRYNEQFF.

V is TRBV7-6 and J is TRBJ1-1; 7 bases align to TRBD1. Germline assignment: CDR1 SGHVS and CDR2 FNYEAQ. V gave up 5 bases and J gave up 7 bases; unmatched junction bases: 10. The CDR3 totals 14 residues. The CDR3 region has the DNA TGTGCCAGCAGCCGGATTAACAGGGGTGGTGAAGCTTTCTTT. Its protein product is CASSRINRGGEAFF.

This chain uses TRBV19 with TRBJ1-2; the D is unclear. Germline CDR1 LNHDA, CDR2 SQIVND (reference sequence). The CDR3 has 12 residues. V shed 0 bases and J shed 5 bases, with 4 bases lying between them. CDR3 bases: TGTGCCAGTAGTATAGAGCCTTATGGCTACACCTTC. This gives the protein CASSIEPYGYTF. The variable domain in full, with the rest retrieved from reference TRBV19 and TRBJ1-2, is DGGITQSPKYLFRKEGQNVTLSCEQNLNHDAMYWYRQDPGQGLRLIYYSQIVNDFQKGDIAEGYSVSREKKESFPLTVTSAQKNPTAFYLCASSIEPYGYTFGSGTRLTVV.

The chain joins TRBV30 to TRBJ1-1; D not resolved. V was pared by 3 bases and J by 1 base, with 12 bases between. Per the germline V gene, CDR1 is GTSNPN and CDR2 is SVGIG (reference sequence). The CDR3 is 14 residues long. In DNA form, the CDR3 reads TGTGCCTGGAGACGGCCGGAATCGAACACTGAAGCTTTCTTT. This translates into CAWRRPESNTEAFF.

The CDR3 spells CASSPEGAISYEQFF. As DNA, the CDR3 is TGTGCCAGCAGCCCCGAGGGGGCCATTAGCTATGAGCAGTTCTTC. The genes are TRBV9 and TRBJ2-1; TRBD1 matches 7 bases. This CDR3 has 15 amino acids. Germline V CDR1 and CDR2: SGDLS, YYNGEE. V shed 4 bases, J shed 8 bases, and the junction held 12 bases outside the gene matches. Combining the CDR3 with reference TRBV9 and TRBJ2-1 gives the whole variable domain DSGVTQTPKHLITATGQRVTLRCSPRSGDLSVYWYQQSLDQGLQFLIQYYNGEERAKGNILERFSAQQFPDLHSELNLSSLELGDSALYFCASSPEGAISYEQFFGPGTRLTVL.